This T cell receptor (beta chain) stems from a study of blood T cell repertoires in COVID-19. About the research overall: Researchers got acute and convalescent COVID-19 samples from the United States, Italy and Spain.

J lost 3 bases, V lost 8 bases, and 8 bases had no gene match. CDR1 is SGHAT and CDR2 is FQNNGV in the germline V gene. This CDR3 is 14 amino acids long. How the authors handled the data: Estimates of nucleated cell counts were drawn from the amplification of reference gene primers. Some clones are missing from TCRdb's copy, which holds only in-frame ones; the method was immunoSEQ multiplex PCR. V and J calls plus clone size are reproduced from that table; the DNA served to infer D and trimming. The data hold 350,000 to 450,000 clones, with 86% observed a single time. During active infection, Seattle patients enrolled and were then monitored through disease.

The V call is TRBV11-2, the J call TRBJ1-2; 8 bases match TRBD1. The clonotype was recovered from a woman aged 60-70 years with COVID-19, enrolled during active disease. The sample was peripheral blood. CDR3 bases: TGTGCCAGCCCGACAGAACAGGGGGACTATGGCTACACCTTC. Translated, it gives CASPTEQGDYGYTF.